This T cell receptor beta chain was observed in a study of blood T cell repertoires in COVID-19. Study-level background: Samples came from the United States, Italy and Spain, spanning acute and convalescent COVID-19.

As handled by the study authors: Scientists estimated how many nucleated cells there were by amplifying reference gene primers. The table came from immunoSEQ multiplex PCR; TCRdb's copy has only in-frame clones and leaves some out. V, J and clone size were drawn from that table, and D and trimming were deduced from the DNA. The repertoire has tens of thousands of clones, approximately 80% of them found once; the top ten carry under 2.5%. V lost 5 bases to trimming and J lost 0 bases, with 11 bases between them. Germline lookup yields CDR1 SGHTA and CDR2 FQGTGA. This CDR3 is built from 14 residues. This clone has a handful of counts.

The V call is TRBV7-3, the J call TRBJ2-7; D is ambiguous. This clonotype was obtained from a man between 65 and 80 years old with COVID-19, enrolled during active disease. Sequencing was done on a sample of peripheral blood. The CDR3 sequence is CASSQNSFSYEQYF. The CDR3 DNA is TGTGCCAGCAGCCAAAACAGTTTCTCCTACGAGCAGTACTTC.